The 27 T cell receptor beta chains reported below all come from one sample, sequenced in a study of blood T cell repertoires in COVID-19. Clones were read by immunoSEQ multiplex PCR, and TCRdb kept only the in-frame ones, dropping some. The sample consists of roughly 200,000 clones, 80% to 90% of them appearing once. The sequenced sample consisted of peripheral blood. Receptor source: a woman aged 80 or over with active or convalescent COVID-19.

This clone appeared a single time. CDR3 nucleotides: TGTGCCAGCAGAACCGGGGACAGACAAGAGACCCAGTACTTC. Protein product: CASRTGDRQETQYF. J is TRBJ2-5 and V is TRBV5-4, with 7 bases fitting TRBD1. The V and J ends lost 5 bases and 2 bases, in that order; junction bases with no gene match: 6. Germline V gene lookup returns CDR1 SGHNT and CDR2 YYREEE (reference sequence). The CDR3 consists of 14 residues. The full variable domain, its missing parts supplied by reference TRBV5-4 and TRBJ2-5, is ETGVTQSPTHLIKTRGQQVTLRCSSQSGHNTVSWYQQALGQGPQFIFQYYREEENGRGNFPPRFSGLQFPNYSSELNVNALELDDSALYLCASRTGDRQETQYFGPGTRLLVL.

The rearrangement links TRBV27 to TRBJ2-1, with D possibly TRBD1 on 6 matching bases. V gave up 4 bases and J gave up 8 bases, with 9 bases separating them. CDR3 length equals 12 residues. Germline values: CDR1 MNHEY, CDR2 SMNVEV (reference sequence). The CDR3 spells CASSSQGHEQFF. DNA of the CDR3: TGTGCCAGCAGTTCACAGGGTCATGAGCAGTTCTTC.

The chain is built from TRBV23-1 and TRBJ2-1; D is perhaps TRBD2 (6 bases). TRBV23-1 is an open reading frame whose function is uncertain. The CDR3 totals 15 residues. Between the trimmed V and J ends, which lost 6 bases and 4 bases, there was a span of 16 bases. The CDR3 region has the DNA TGCGCCAGCAGAGAGAGACCCGGGAGTTACAATGAGCAGTTCTTC. Translation: CASRERPGSYNEQFF.

This clone appeared many times. An end of the junction differs from the germline gene, which may be a read error. The V gene is TRBV7-7, the J gene TRBJ2-1, with 9 nucleotides matching TRBD1. This CDR3 comprises 17 residues. The germline gives CDR1 SSHAT, CDR2 FNYEAQ (reference sequence). In DNA form, the CDR3 reads TGTGCTAGCAGCTTAGCCCCCGCGGGACAGGGTTCCAATGAGCAGTTCTTC. Protein product: CASSLAPAGQGSNEQFF.

This clone was picked up one time. The chain has TRBV7-2 and TRBJ2-1, with 7 bases identical to TRBD2. Trimming removed 5 bases from V and 6 bases from J; junction bases left unmatched: 10. Per the germline V gene, CDR1 is SGHTA and CDR2 is FQGNSA. The length of the CDR3 is 15 residues. CDR3 nucleotide sequence: TGTGCCAGCAGCAAAAGGGAGGGCCCAGCCAATGAGCAGTTCTTC. It yields the protein CASSKREGPANEQFF.

On this clone: This sample includes further DNA sequences coding for the same CDR3. The chain couples TRBV18 to TRBJ1-5; TRBD1 matches 8 bases. V shed 2 bases, J shed 4 bases, and the junction held 1 base outside the gene matches. Germline V gives CDR1 KGHSH, CDR2 LQKENI. The CDR3 extends over 14 amino acids. The DNA of the CDR3 is TGTGCCAGCTCACCAACAGGGGGGAATCAGCCCCAGCATTTT. Translation: CASSPTGGNQPQHF.

V gene TRBV6-2 or TRBV6-3 combines with J gene TRBJ1-1, with a weak D call TRBD1 (5 bases). From germline, CDR1 is MNHEY and CDR2 SVGEGT. The V end lost 6 bases, the J end lost 3 bases, and 14 bases lay between the germline ends. The CDR3 is made up of 14 amino acids. The CDR3 loop is CASSWVDSYTEAFF. In DNA form, the CDR3 reads TGTGCCAGCAGCTGGGTAGACAGCTACACTGAAGCTTTCTTT.

CDR3 DNA: TGTGCCAGCAGCTTAAAACAGGGGAGCACTGAAGCTTTCTTT. Protein product: CASSLKQGSTEAFF. The chain employs TRBV7-3 and TRBJ1-1; the match to TRBD1 covers 7 bases. This CDR3 is built from 14 residues. The V and J ends lost 1 base and 4 bases, in that order; junction bases with no gene match: 3. Germline V gives CDR1 SGHTA, CDR2 FQGTGA.

This rearrangement joins TRBV18 to TRBJ2-1; 16 nucleotides align to TRBD2. Looked up from germline, CDR1 is KGHSH and CDR2 is LQKENI. The CDR3 spans 17 residues. The J segment lost 7 bases and the V segment lost 0 bases, leaving 3 bases of the junction unmatched. The CDR3 region is CASSPPGLAGGRNEQFF. CDR3 sequence (DNA): TGTGCCAGCTCACCACCGGGACTAGCGGGGGGGCGGAATGAGCAGTTCTTC. Together with reference TRBV18 and TRBJ2-1, the CDR3 gives the full variable domain: NAGVMQNPRHLVRRRGQEARLRCSPMKGHSHVYWYRQLPEEGLKFMVYLQKENIIDESGMPKERFSAEFPKEGPSILRIQQVVRGDSAAYFCASSPPGLAGGRNEQFFGPGTRLTVL.

V gene TRBV7-6 combines with J gene TRBJ1-1, with D unclear. V lost 5 bases to trimming and J lost 0 bases, with 16 bases between them. The germline CDR1 and CDR2 sequences are SGHVS and FNYEAQ. This CDR3 region has 16 residues. CDR3 protein: CASSPRTQAMNTEAFF. In nucleotides, the CDR3 is TGTGCCAGCAGCCCGCGTACTCAGGCGATGAACACTGAAGCTTTCTTT.

This chain joins TRBV7-9 and TRBJ2-2; D is perhaps TRBD1 (6 bases). The V end was cut by 4 bases, the J end by 6 bases, with 12 bases between. This CDR3 has 14 residues. Germline V CDR1 and CDR2: SEHNR, FQNEAQ (reference sequence). The CDR3 DNA follows: TGTGCCAGCAGCTCGGACAGAGGGGCCGGGGAGCTGTTTTTT. It is translated as CASSSDRGAGELFF.

The CDR3 sequence: CAGGQGPDTQYF. CDR3 nucleotides: TGTGCCGGAGGACAGGGTCCAGATACGCAGTATTTT. The chain links TRBV3-1 (or the pseudogene TRBV3-2) to TRBJ2-3, with 8 bases matching TRBD1. The CDR3 totals 12 residues. CDR1 and CDR2 (germline): LGHDT, YNNKEL (reference sequence). After removal of 11 bases from V and 4 bases from J, the junction contained 5 bases not matched to a gene.

The V and J genes are TRBV7-8 and TRBJ2-7; 12 bases line up with TRBD2. The germline V gene has CDR1 SGHVS and CDR2 FQNEAQ. The CDR3 extends over 22 amino acids. Trimming cost V 1 base and J 0 bases; bases outside gene matches: 19. CDR3 in amino acids: CASSLDWPLGLAGGTVSYEQYF. DNA of the CDR3: TGTGCCAGCAGCTTAGATTGGCCCCTGGGGCTAGCGGGAGGGACTGTCTCCTACGAGCAGTACTTC.

This clone was seen only a few times. This chain joins TRBV18 and TRBJ2-2; TRBD2 is a possible D gene (5 bases). V was cut by 3 bases and J by 5 bases, with 19 bases left in between. This CDR3 has 17 amino acids. The germline V gene encodes CDR1 KGHSH and CDR2 LQKENI. This CDR3 reads CASSPSLAPGGTGELFF. CDR3 coding DNA: TGTGCCAGCTCACCTTCCCTAGCACCCGGCGGTACCGGGGAGCTGTTTTTT.

The chain uses TRBV20-1 and TRBJ2-1; no firm D call. The germline V gene has CDR1 DFQATT and CDR2 SNEGSKA (reference sequence). The germline V and J ends were trimmed by 3 bases and 4 bases, with 13 bases remaining between them. The CDR3 contains 14 residues. CDR3 DNA: TGCAGTGCTAGTGGGGTAGCCGATTACAATGAGCAGTTCTTC. Translation gives CSASGVADYNEQFF.

This chain connects TRBV10-1 to TRBJ2-3, with D perhaps TRBD1 (6 bases). Trimming pared 6 bases from V and 2 bases from J, leaving 15 bases between. Germline assignment: CDR1 WNHNN and CDR2 SYGVQD (reference sequence). The CDR3 sequence is 15 residues long. The CDR3 protein is CASSGPGHNTDTQYF. The CDR3, as DNA: TGCGCCAGCAGCGGCCCGGGACATAACACAGATACGCAGTATTTT.

CDR3 amino acids: CASSDQTGWGYTF. CDR3 coding DNA: TGTGCCAGCAGTGATCAGACAGGTTGGGGCTACACCTTC. The rearrangement links TRBV25-1 to TRBJ1-2, with D possibly being TRBD1 (6 bases). Germline V gives CDR1 MGHDK, CDR2 SYGVNS. V shed 3 bases and J shed 8 bases, with 13 bases lying between them. The CDR3 extends over 13 amino acids.

V is TRBV30 and J is TRBJ1-5, with D possibly TRBD1 on 6 matching bases. The germline V gene encodes CDR1 GTSNPN and CDR2 SVGIG (reference sequence). The CDR3 is made up of 14 amino acids. V dropped 2 bases and J dropped 3 bases, with 11 bases sitting between them. DNA for the CDR3: TGTGCCTGGAGTTCAGGGGCTGTCAATCAGCCCCAGCATTTT. It encodes CAWSSGAVNQPQHF.

A few counts support this clone. The CDR3 DNA follows: TGTGCCAGCAGCTCATACCCCAGGCTACGGGACAGGGGCAACTATGGCTACACCTTC. Translated: CASSSYPRLRDRGNYGYTF. The chain carries TRBV7-2 and TRBJ1-2, with TRBD1 identical over 10 bases. V lost 4 bases, J lost 2 bases, and 16 bases stayed unmatched. CDR1 is SGHTA, CDR2 FQGNSA, per germline. There are 19 residues in the CDR3.

This chain connects TRBV28 to TRBJ1-2, with a possible D match to TRBD1 (6 bases). The V gene lost 5 bases and the J gene lost 7 bases, with 11 bases spanning the gap. Germline CDR1 reads MDHEN; CDR2 reads SYDVKM. This CDR3 is 12 amino acids long. The CDR3 nucleotides are TGTGCCAGCAGTCCGACAGGAACTGGCTACACCTTC. Translated, it gives CASSPTGTGYTF.

V gene TRBV9 combines with J gene TRBJ2-2; D is possibly TRBD1 (6 bases). Trimming pared 0 bases from V and 6 bases from J, leaving 15 bases between. CDR1 is SGDLS and CDR2 is YYNGEE in the germline V gene. The CDR3 is made up of 16 amino acids. CDR3 region: CASSVAGRGTAGELFF. The CDR3 DNA is TGTGCCAGCAGCGTAGCGGGCAGGGGTACGGCCGGGGAGCTGTTTTTT.

The chain recombines TRBV14 with TRBJ1-6, with D perhaps matching TRBD1 (5 bases). Trimming took 0 bases from V and 6 from J, leaving 12 bases between them. Germline V gene data show CDR1 as SGHDN and CDR2 as FVKESK. This CDR3 is built from 16 residues. CDR3 in amino acids: CASSQERGVVNSPLHF. The CDR3, as DNA: TGTGCCAGCAGCCAAGAGCGGGGGGTGGTTAATTCACCCCTCCACTTT.

Here the CDR3 DNA reads TGTGCCAGCAGATCTGACTTGAAACACTACGAGCAGTACTTC. Its protein product is CASRSDLKHYEQYF. This sequence joins TRBV2 and TRBJ2-7; D unclear. The germline V gene has CDR1 SNHLY and CDR2 FYNNEI. CDR3 length equals 14 residues. The V gene lost 6 bases and the J gene lost 3 bases, with 15 bases spanning the gap.

This clone is a singleton in its sample. This chain connects TRBV5-4 to TRBJ2-2; 10 nucleotides match TRBD1. CDR3 size: 17 residues. The ends lost 4 bases at V and 6 bases at J; junction bases unmatched: 12. Germline CDR1 is SGHNT and CDR2 is YYREEE (reference sequence). CDR3 region: CASSPSTGGPNAGELFF. CDR3 DNA sequence: TGTGCCAGCAGCCCGTCGACAGGGGGCCCGAATGCCGGGGAGCTGTTTTTT.

This chain joins TRBV6-5 and TRBJ1-1; 9 bases are shared with TRBD1. The germline CDR1 and CDR2 sequences are MNHEY and SVGAGI. Losses at the gene ends were 11 bases for V and 7 bases for J; bases not matched to a gene: 11. The CDR3 spans 13 residues. The CDR3 sequence is CAGRGQGDLEAFF. In nucleotides, the CDR3 is TGTGCCGGTCGGGGACAGGGCGACCTTGAAGCTTTCTTT.

The J gene is TRBJ1-5, the V gene TRBV6-5; 8 positions agree with TRBD1. The CDR3 contains 15 residues. Germline-derived CDR1 and CDR2 are MNHEY and SVGAGI. V dropped 5 bases and J dropped 1; count of bases not matched to a gene: 4. This chain's CDR3 is CASSHRTGSNQPQHF. CDR3 DNA sequence: TGTGCCAGCAGTCACAGGACAGGGAGCAATCAGCCCCAGCATTTT.

V is TRBV10-3 and J is TRBJ2-3, with 7 bases aligning to TRBD2. Germline loops: CDR1 ENHRY, CDR2 SYGVKD. The length of the CDR3 is 15 residues. With V trimmed by 6 bases and J by 3 bases, 9 bases remained unmatched. The CDR3 DNA reads TGTGCCATCAGAGCGGCGGGAGTATTAACAGATACGCAGTATTTT. It specifies CAIRAAGVLTDTQYF.